This T cell receptor beta chain is drawn from a study of identical twins. Healthy Caucasians provided all donations. TCRdb recomputed calls from the 5' RACE reads with MiXCR, one row per CDR3 protein. Here the sample spans some 690,000 distinct CDR3 sequences, about 20% being singletons. This clonotype was found a few times. Its antigen remains unknown. Study-wide results and caveats: Cord blood's abundant beta clonotypes had fewer insertions, unlike memory repertoires.

The sample also formed part of further work on T cells expressing NK-cell markers. As that report states: Seven donors tested HCMV-seropositive and one tested seronegative among the eight sequenced.

This clonotype was sampled from a woman aged 18-30 years in good health. Input material: PBMCs.

This chain's CDR3 is CASSDTDLANYGYTF. The CDR3 coding sequence is TGTGCCAGCAGCGATACAGACCTAGCTAACTATGGCTACACCTTC. This chain uses TRBV7-9 with TRBJ1-2, with D uncertain. The CDR3 runs 15 residues. Germline V gene data show CDR1 as SEHNR and CDR2 as FQNEAQ (reference sequence). The V gene lost 5 bases and the J gene lost 0 bases, with 13 bases spanning the gap.